This is a list of T cell receptor beta chains from one sample in a study of shared clonotypes between healthy human individuals. Repertoires were generated with immunoSEQ multiplex PCR, while TCRdb's copy carries only in-frame clones and drops some. The sample comprises 2,500,000 or so clones, 93% of which are singletons, and 0.36% rests with the top ten. The specimen was naive CD4+ T cells from PBMCs. These receptors came from a man between 18 and 29 years old in good health. Some clones in this sample may be carry-over from other donors' samples. Both conserved end residues are part of each CDR3. The D gene is left open where the match is weak. Clone size is not always given. Where it is, it says once, few, many or a class for expanded clones.

D	size	V	J	length	DNA	CDR3
NA	once	TRBV27	TRBJ2-1	14	TGTGCCAGCAGTCGGGCGCAATGGTACAATGAGCAGTTCTTC	CASSRAQWYNEQFF
NA	NA	TRBV7-6	TRBJ1-1	14	TGTGCCAGCAGCTTCGGGGCCCCTTACACTGAAGCTTTCTTT	CASSFGAPYTEAFF
NA	once	TRBV5-4	TRBJ2-5	14	TGTGCCAGCAGCTTCAGGACGAGGACGGAGACCCAGTACTTC	CASSFRTRTETQYF
TRBD2	NA	TRBV23-1	TRBJ2-5	17	TGCGCCAGCAGTCAATATCATGAGCGGGAGGCCGGGGAGACCCAGTACTTC	CASSQYHEREAGETQYF
NA	NA	TRBV18	TRBJ1-1	15	TGTGCCAGCTCACCACTGTCTATGGACGGGACCGCCGCTTTCTTT	CASSPLSMDGTAAFF
TRBD1	NA	TRBV30	TRBJ1-2	15	TGTGCCTGGGGCCCGGCCACCGGGACAGGGGATGGCTACACCTTC	CAWGPATGTGDGYTF
TRBD2	NA	TRBV7-2	TRBJ2-3	15	TGTGCCAGCAGCTTGGACGGGACTAGCGGGAGTTCGCAGTATTTT	CASSLDGTSGSSQYF
TRBD1	NA	TRBV5-1	TRBJ1-1	14	TGCGCCAGCAGCCCCGACAGGGTGAACACTGAAGCTTTCTTT	CASSPDRVNTEAFF
TRBD1	NA	TRBV6-1	TRBJ1-5	17	TGTGCCAGCAGTGAAGCGAAGACAGGGCTCCGATATCAGCCCCAGCATTTT	CASSEAKTGLRYQPQHF
TRBD2	NA	TRBV6-1	TRBJ2-1	17	TGTGCCAGCAGTGAAGCTCCCGGGACTAGAAGTTCTGATGAGCAGTTCTTC	CASSEAPGTRSSDEQFF
TRBD1	NA	TRBV19	TRBJ2-4	15	TGTGCCAGTAGTATCCGGCAGGGGGCGGGAAACATTCAGTACTTC	CASSIRQGAGNIQYF
TRBD2	NA	TRBV5-1	TRBJ2-5	16	TGCGCCAGCAGCACCGGACTAGCGGGAGGACTAGAGACCCAGTACTTC	CASSTGLAGGLETQYF
NA	NA	TRBV28	TRBJ1-5	12	TGTGCCAGCGCAGGGACTAATCAGCCCCAGCATTTT	CASAGTNQPQHF
NA	few	TRBV2	TRBJ1-1	14	TGTGCCAGCAGTGAAGGACGGGCGAACACTGAAGCTTTCTTT	CASSEGRANTEAFF
TRBD1	NA	TRBV9	TRBJ2-3	15	TGTGCCAGCAGCGTAGCGGCAGGGGGTGGAGATACGCAGTATTTT	CASSVAAGGGDTQYF
TRBD2	NA	TRBV28	TRBJ2-2	15	TGTGCCAGCAGTCCCGGGGGGTCGAACACCGGGGAGCTGTTTTTT	CASSPGGSNTGELFF
TRBD2	NA	TRBV11-2	TRBJ2-7	16	TGTGCCAGCAGCTTACTCAAGACTAGCGGCCCCTACGAGCAGTACTTC	CASSLLKTSGPYEQYF
NA	NA	TRBV25-1	TRBJ1-2	15	TGTGCCACCCAGGAATCGGGCGGCGGTCACTATGGCTACACCTTC	CATQESGGGHYGYTF
NA	NA	TRBV5-1	TRBJ2-3	14	TGCGCCAGCAGCTACGAGGGTCGCACAGATACGCAGTATTTT	CASSYEGRTDTQYF
NA	NA	TRBV5-1	TRBJ2-4	15	TGCGCCAGCAGCTTTCAGGGTGGGGACAAAAACATTCAGTACTTC	CASSFQGGDKNIQYF
TRBD2	NA	TRBV7-3	TRBJ2-1	14	TGTGCCAGCAGCTCCAGCGGGAGGGCCACTGAGCAGTTCTTC	CASSSSGRATEQFF
TRBD2	NA	TRBV7-9	TRBJ2-7	17	TGTGCCAGCAGCCGGACTGAGGGTGGGACTATATTGTACGAGCAGTACTTC	CASSRTEGGTILYEQYF
NA	NA	TRBV7-2	TRBJ2-7	14	TGTGCCAGCAGCTTAGGTCAGTTCAGTGGCGGGCAGTACTTC	CASSLGQFSGGQYF
NA	NA	TRBV6-5	TRBJ2-7	15	TGTGCCAGCAGTGCTCCCGGGACATCCTCCTACGAGCAGTACTTC	CASSAPGTSSYEQYF
NA	NA	TRBV5-1	TRBJ2-7	14	TGCGCCAGCAGCTTGACGGTCCGGTCCTACGAGCAGTACTTC	CASSLTVRSYEQYF
TRBD1	NA	TRBV29-1	TRBJ1-4	12	TGCAGCGTTGACAGGGGGGATGAAAAACTGTTTTTT	CSVDRGDEKLFF
TRBD1	NA	TRBV6-5	TRBJ1-3	15	TGTGCCAGCAGTCCGACAGGGGGCTCCGGAAACACCATATATTTT	CASSPTGGSGNTIYF
TRBD1	NA	TRBV28	TRBJ1-1	14	TGTGCCAGCAGTCCGGACAGGGCATTCACTGAAGCTTTCTTT	CASSPDRAFTEAFF
TRBD1	once	TRBV7-9	TRBJ1-2	15	TGTGCCAGCAGCTTAGCGTTAGGGGGCGACTATGGCTACACCTTC	CASSLALGGDYGYTF
NA	NA	TRBV5-1	TRBJ2-5	14	TGCGCCAGCAGCTTGGAACTAGGTGATGAGACCCAGTACTTC	CASSLELGDETQYF
TRBD2	NA	TRBV6-5	TRBJ2-3	14	TGTGCCAGCAGGGGGGAGGGAATCACAGATACGCAGTATTTT	CASRGEGITDTQYF
TRBD1	NA	TRBV5-8	TRBJ1-5	14	TGTGCCAGCAGCGCTGACAGGGTGAATCAGCCCCAGCATTTT	CASSADRVNQPQHF
NA	NA	TRBV7-8	TRBJ2-7	16	TGTGCCAGCAGCCGCGAAACAGGGCAGAACTTATACGAGCAGTACTTC	CASSRETGQNLYEQYF
NA	NA	TRBV11-2	TRBJ2-7	13	TGTGCCAGCAGCTTAGAGGGGGAAGCCGAGCAGTACTTC	CASSLEGEAEQYF
TRBD1	NA	TRBV29-1	TRBJ1-1	17	TGCAGCGGGGAACACTATCCGGGACAGCGGTCGAACACTGAAGCTTTCTTT	CSGEHYPGQRSNTEAFF
NA	NA	TRBV28	TRBJ2-7	17	TGTGCCAGCAGTTGGATGAAAACTTGGGTGGGTCTGCACGAGCAGTACTTC	CASSWMKTWVGLHEQYF
NA	few	TRBV9	TRBJ1-1	13	TGTGCCAGCAGCGCCGCGCTGAACACTGAAGCTTTCTTT	CASSAALNTEAFF
NA	NA	TRBV7-9	TRBJ2-7	14	TGTGCCAGCAGGGGGACGGGGACATATTACGAGCAGTACTTC	CASRGTGTYYEQYF
TRBD2	NA	TRBV6-1	TRBJ2-5	16	TGTGCCAGCAGTGAATACGTACTAGCGGGAGGAGAGACCCAGTACTTC	CASSEYVLAGGETQYF
NA	NA	TRBV5-1	TRBJ2-1	16	TGCGCCAGCAGCGTCCGTCGGGCTAGCGACTACAATGAGCAGTTCTTC	CASSVRRASDYNEQFF
TRBD1	NA	TRBV19	TRBJ1-5	16	TGTGCCAGTAGTATAGCAACAGGGGGGAGCAATCAGCCCCAGCATTTT	CASSIATGGSNQPQHF
NA	once	TRBV14	TRBJ2-1	14	TGTGCCAGCAGCCCCTCCTCGCAAGACAATGAGCAGTTCTTC	CASSPSSQDNEQFF
NA	NA	TRBV5-1	TRBJ2-5	12	TGCGCCAGCAGCTTGTTTGGAGAGACCCAGTACTTC	CASSLFGETQYF